The 20 T cell receptor beta chains below were found in one sample sequenced in a study of identical twins. TCRdb passed the 5' RACE reads through MiXCR, listing each CDR3 protein once. The data hold under 300,000 distinct CDR3 sequences, with 6.5% observed a single time. This sample was shared with a second study, whose subject was T cells expressing NK-cell markers.

Sequencing used CD8+ T cells sorted from blood. The receptors shown here come from a woman in her late teens or twenties in good health.

The chain joins TRBV19 to TRBJ1-4; 9 nucleotides match TRBD1. CDR3 length: 17 amino acids. V trimming: 5 bases; J trimming: 5 bases; junction bases outside the gene matches: 12. Germline CDR1 is LNHDA and CDR2 is SQIVND (reference sequence). The CDR3 loop reads CASSSPGQGLPNEKLFF. In DNA form, the CDR3 reads TGTGCCAGTAGTTCGCCGGGACAGGGCCTGCCGAATGAAAAACTGTTTTTT.

The V gene is TRBV11-3, the J gene TRBJ2-3; D tentatively fits TRBD1 or TRBD2 (6 bases each). The CDR3 covers 14 residues. Germline-derived CDR1 and CDR2 are SGHNT and YENEEA. Trimming stripped 6 bases from V and 1 base from J, with 11 bases between. Here the CDR3 reads CASRKGGRTDTQYF. The CDR3 nucleotides read TGTGCCAGCAGAAAGGGGGGCCGCACAGATACGCAGTATTTT.

J is TRBJ2-7 and V is TRBV28, with D hard to call. Germline CDR1 MDHEN, CDR2 SYDVKM. The CDR3 runs 11 residues. V lost 5 bases and J lost 6, with 8 bases in between. CDR3 amino acids: CASSPLREQYF. CDR3 sequence (DNA): TGTGCCAGCAGTCCTCTACGCGAGCAGTACTTC.

This clonotype showed up just a few times. This chain connects TRBV7-9 to TRBJ2-7, with D perhaps TRBD2 (5 bases). Trimming left V 2 bases short and J 2 bases short, with 13 bases between. The CDR3 consists of 15 residues. Germline V gene lookup returns CDR1 SEHNR and CDR2 FQNEAQ (reference sequence). The CDR3 DNA is TGTGCCAGCAGCTTACCCGAAGGACTGACCTACGAGCAGTACTTC. This encodes CASSLPEGLTYEQYF.

This clonotype was counted ten times or more. The chain combines TRBV10-3 with TRBJ2-3; 8 bases map to TRBD2. V shed 3 bases, J shed 5 bases, and the junction held 10 bases outside the gene matches. The germline V gene encodes CDR1 ENHRY and CDR2 SYGVKD. The CDR3 is 16 residues long. The DNA for the CDR3 is TGTGCCATCAGTGATTCGGGAGCGGGAGAGGAAGATACGCAGTATTTT. It specifies CAISDSGAGEEDTQYF.

V is TRBV20-1 and J is TRBJ2-7; 7 bases agree with TRBD1. With V trimmed by 1 base and J by 2 bases, 11 bases remained unmatched. Germline V gene data show CDR1 as DFQATT and CDR2 as SNEGSKA (reference sequence). This CDR3 contains 16 residues. CDR3 sequence: CSARGAGQASTYEQYF. For the CDR3, the DNA is TGCAGTGCTAGAGGGGCCGGACAGGCGTCCACCTACGAGCAGTACTTC.

V is TRBV30 and J is TRBJ1-1, with 7 positions matching TRBD1. Trimming cost V 4 bases and J 10 bases; bases outside gene matches: 12. Germline lookup yields CDR1 GTSNPN and CDR2 SVGIG (reference sequence). The length of the CDR3 is 13 residues. The chain's CDR3 is CAWTPHEGQSAFF. The CDR3, as DNA: TGTGCCTGGACCCCCCACGAGGGACAGTCAGCTTTCTTT.

This clonotype was detected many times. The J gene is TRBJ1-5, the V gene TRBV6-4; D ambiguous. CDR3 length equals 13 residues. Germline CDR1 MRHNA, CDR2 SNTAGT. V shed 4 bases and J shed 4 bases, with 8 bases lying between them. The CDR3 is CASSAGENQPQHF. The CDR3 DNA is TGTGCCAGCAGTGCCGGGGAAAATCAGCCCCAGCATTTT.

The rearrangement links TRBV27 to TRBJ2-3; D remains unclear. There are 17 residues in the CDR3. V lost 5 bases and J 4 bases, leaving 22 bases between the germline ends. Per germline, CDR1 MNHEY and CDR2 SMNVEV (reference sequence). CDR3 protein: CASSLRRPWPPADTQYF. In nucleotides, the CDR3 is TGTGCCAGCAGTCTTAGGCGCCCATGGCCCCCCGCAGATACGCAGTATTTT.

This clonotype was detected only a few times. V gene TRBV20-1 combines with J gene TRBJ2-7; D uncertain. The CDR3 loop spans 13 amino acids. The germline V and J ends were trimmed by 0 bases and 4 bases, with 10 bases remaining between them. CDR1 and CDR2 from the germline V gene are DFQATT and SNEGSKA (reference sequence). CDR3 sequence: CSARDAGRYEQYF. CDR3 nucleotide sequence: TGCAGTGCTAGAGACGCCGGAAGATACGAGCAGTACTTC.

This clonotype showed up many times. V usage is TRBV5-1 and J usage is TRBJ2-7, with D uncertain. Per the germline V gene, CDR1 is SGHRS and CDR2 is YFSETQ. Trimming stripped 5 bases from V and 3 bases from J, with 18 bases between. The CDR3 is 15 residues long. CDR3 coding DNA: TGCGCCAGCAGTTTGACCACCGGTGGAAACTACGAGCAGTACTTC. Its translation is CASSLTTGGNYEQYF.

This clonotype was picked up a small number of times. This chain connects TRBV7-6 to TRBJ2-5; possibly TRBD2 for D (6 bases). Trimming took 4 bases from V and 1 from J, leaving 13 bases between them. Germline V gives CDR1 SGHVS, CDR2 FNYEAQ. The CDR3 length is 15 residues. The CDR3 DNA reads as TGTGCCAGCAGCTCCCTCACCGGGAGCCAAGAGACCCAGTACTTC. Translating it yields CASSSLTGSQETQYF. Based on the CDR3 plus reference TRBV7-6 and TRBJ2-5, the full variable domain is GAGVSQSPRYKVTKRGQDVALRCDPISGHVSLYWYRQALGQGPEFLTYFNYEAQQDKSGLPNDRFSAERPEGSISTLTIQRTEQRDSAMYRCASSSLTGSQETQYFGPGTRLLVL.

This clonotype was seen more than once but under ten times. This chain joins TRBV19 and TRBJ2-1; D is ambiguous. The CDR3 loop spans 12 amino acids. With 7 bases removed from V and 9 bases from J, the gap between germline ends came to 13 bases. Germline-derived CDR1 and CDR2 are LNHDA and SQIVND (reference sequence). The CDR3 DNA sequence: TGTGCCAGTACGGGCCTCAATGCTGAGCAGTTCTTC. Residues: CASTGLNAEQFF.

This clonotype was counted between two and nine times. The J gene is TRBJ2-2, the V gene TRBV6-1; D call uncertain. The V gene lost 6 bases and the J gene lost 0 bases, with 8 bases spanning the gap. Germline CDR1 reads MNHNS; CDR2 reads SASEGT. This CDR3 spans 14 amino acids. CDR3 nucleotide sequence: TGTGCCAGCAGCCCGGTTGCGAACACCGGGGAGCTGTTTTTT. Its protein is CASSPVANTGELFF.

The genes are TRBV19 and TRBJ2-6; D uncertain. Germline V gene sequence: CDR1 LNHDA, CDR2 SQIVND (reference sequence). The CDR3 runs 14 residues. V lost 10 bases and J lost 0, with 10 bases in between. CDR3 in amino acids: CAILGSSGANVLTF. DNA of the CDR3: TGTGCCATATTAGGCAGCTCTGGGGCCAACGTCCTGACTTTC.

This clonotype came up many times. The junction departs from germline at one end; a sequencing error may be responsible. The CDR3 nucleotides read TGCTCTGCGGGCCCCCAAGAGACCCAGTACTTC. As protein: CSAGPQETQYF. The chain couples TRBV7-8 to TRBJ2-5; perhaps TRBD2 as D (5 bases). Germline lookup yields CDR1 SGHVS and CDR2 FQNEAQ. This CDR3 has 11 amino acids.

This clonotype was counted many times. As DNA, the CDR3 is TGTGCCAGCAGCCTCGTGGGGACCTACGAGCAGTACTTC. This encodes CASSLVGTYEQYF. This rearrangement joins TRBV27 to TRBJ2-7; D is unresolved. This CDR3 is built from 13 residues. Germline lookup yields CDR1 MNHEY and CDR2 SMNVEV (reference sequence). V was trimmed by 6 bases and J by 2 bases, leaving 11 bases between them.

This clonotype was recorded many times. The chain recombines TRBV11-2 with TRBJ2-3; D is uncertain. This CDR3 has 15 residues. V lost 0 bases and J lost 4, with 11 bases in between. The germline CDR1 and CDR2 sequences are SGHAT and FQNNGV. Here the CDR3 reads CASSLERLDSDTQYF. As DNA, the CDR3 is TGTGCCAGCAGCTTAGAACGGCTAGACTCAGATACGCAGTATTTT.

This clonotype was seen ten or more times. The V and J genes are TRBV6-1 and TRBJ2-3, with TRBD1 matching over 11 bases. This CDR3 region has 15 residues. The germline V gene encodes CDR1 MNHNS and CDR2 SASEGT. V trimming: 6 bases; J trimming: 6 bases; junction bases outside the gene matches: 8. The CDR3: CASSSRDRGTDTQYF. For the CDR3, the DNA is TGTGCCAGCAGCTCCAGGGACAGGGGGACGGATACGCAGTATTTT.

This clonotype appeared a few times. The chain recombines TRBV12-3 or TRBV12-4 with TRBJ1-1; D perhaps matches TRBD1 (5 bases). V was clipped by 1 base and J by 0 bases, with 15 bases between them. The CDR3 length is 17 residues. CDR3 in DNA: TGTGCCAGCAGTTTAGAGTGGGCCGGGACGGTGAACACTGAAGCTTTCTTT. This gives the protein CASSLEWAGTVNTEAFF.